The rows below give T cell receptor beta chains drawn from one sample of a study of blood T cell repertoires in COVID-19. Clones were sequenced by immunoSEQ multiplex PCR, and TCRdb holds only the in-frame ones, with some missing. Of under 100,000 clones in the sample, roughly 80% were seen once. Sequences were obtained from peripheral blood. These receptors were collected from a man older than 75 with active or convalescent COVID-19. Both conserved end residues are part of each CDR3. Each record gives: CDR3 DNA, CDR3 protein, J gene, D gene, clone size, V gene. D genes are given only for firm matches. A clone size is listed for some rows: how often the clone was seen (once, few, many), or a class if it is expanded.

DNA: TGTGCCAGCAAGGGACAGGGCCCATATGGCTACACCTTC; CDR3: CASKGQGPYGYTF; J: TRBJ1-2; D: TRBD1; size: NA; V: TRBV27
DNA: TGTGCCACCAGCAAACCAGGGACAGGGGGCAATGAGCAGTTCTTC; CDR3: CATSKPGTGGNEQFF; J: TRBJ2-1; D: TRBD1; size: NA; V: TRBV15
DNA: TGTGCCAGCAGAACGCAAGGGGTGTACCAAGAGACCCAGTACTTC; CDR3: CASRTQGVYQETQYF; J: TRBJ2-5; D: NA; size: NA; V: TRBV28
DNA: TGCGCCAGCAGCCAATGGATTAGGGGAGGAAAGAACTATGGCTACACCTTC; CDR3: CASSQWIRGGKNYGYTF; J: TRBJ1-2; D: NA; size: NA; V: TRBV4-1
DNA: TGTGCCAGCAGTTACGGGGCCCGGCTTGGTGAAGCTTTCTTT; CDR3: CASSYGARLGEAFF; J: TRBJ1-1; D: NA; size: NA; V: TRBV6-2/TRBV6-3
DNA: TGTGCCAGCAGCTCAGTAGCCGGGACAGCTGAAGCTTTCTTT; CDR3: CASSSVAGTAEAFF; J: TRBJ1-1; D: NA; size: once; V: TRBV21-1
DNA: TGTGCCAGCAGCTCCTGGACAGCGGGGATCAACAATGAGCAGTTCTTC; CDR3: CASSSWTAGINNEQFF; J: TRBJ2-1; D: NA; size: NA; V: TRBV5-5
DNA: TGTGCCAGCAGCCAATGGGACAGGGTGAGCTCCTATAATTCACCCCTCCACTTT; CDR3: CASSQWDRVSSYNSPLHF; J: TRBJ1-6; D: TRBD1; size: once; V: TRBV3-1/TRBV3-2
DNA: TGTGCCAGCAGCCTATCCTGGGACAGAGTTAACTTC; CDR3: CASSLSWDRVNF; J: TRBJ1-2; D: TRBD1; size: NA; V: TRBV11-2
DNA: TGTGCCAGCAGTTACGGTCGGACAGGGGCGGGACAGCCCCAGCATTTT; CDR3: CASSYGRTGAGQPQHF; J: TRBJ1-5; D: TRBD1; size: few; V: TRBV6-6
DNA: TGCAGCGTTGGGGCAGGCTTTGGAAACACCATATATTTT; CDR3: CSVGAGFGNTIYF; J: TRBJ1-3; D: NA; size: NA; V: TRBV29-1
DNA: TGTGCCAGCAGCTCCGCCGGGACAACTTATAATTCACCCCTCCACTTT; CDR3: CASSSAGTTYNSPLHF; J: TRBJ1-6; D: NA; size: NA; V: TRBV5-6
DNA: TGTGCCAGTGGAACAAGCGCGGCGAGGGATACGCAGTATTTT; CDR3: CASGTSAARDTQYF; J: TRBJ2-3; D: NA; size: NA; V: TRBV19
DNA: TGTGCCACCCGAGAACAGGGCTACACCTTGAAGGATGAAGCTTTCTTT; CDR3: CATREQGYTLKDEAFF; J: TRBJ1-1; D: NA; size: NA; V: TRBV19
DNA: TGTGCCAGTAGCCTTGGGACTAGCGGAGCAGATACGCAGTATTTT; CDR3: CASSLGTSGADTQYF; J: TRBJ2-3; D: TRBD2; size: NA; V: TRBV6-4
DNA: TGTGCCAGCAGTGGTTTGGAGGGATGGCAGCCCCAGCATTTT; CDR3: CASSGLEGWQPQHF; J: TRBJ1-5; D: NA; size: few; V: TRBV2
DNA: TGTGCCAGCTTTTCCGGTCAGAACACTGAAGCTTTCTTT; CDR3: CASFSGQNTEAFF; J: TRBJ1-1; D: NA; size: NA; V: TRBV28
DNA: TGTGCCAGCAGCTTAGGGGCTGGAGGGACAGGGGATAATTCACCCCTCCACTTT; CDR3: CASSLGAGGTGDNSPLHF; J: TRBJ1-6; D: TRBD1; size: NA; V: TRBV11-2
DNA: TGTGCCAGCAGCTTGGGACACTCCTACGAGCAGTACTTC; CDR3: CASSLGHSYEQYF; J: TRBJ2-7; D: NA; size: NA; V: TRBV7-9
DNA: TGTGCCAGCAGGAGACAGGGGAACTACGAGCAGTACTTC; CDR3: CASRRQGNYEQYF; J: TRBJ2-7; D: TRBD1; size: NA; V: TRBV12-3/TRBV12-4
DNA: TGTGCCAGCGGGCCGACAGATCAGCCCCAGCATTTT; CDR3: CASGPTDQPQHF; J: TRBJ1-5; D: NA; size: NA; V: TRBV12-3/TRBV12-4
DNA: TGCGCCAGCAGCTTCACAGGGCGAAACACCGGGGAGCTGTTTTTT; CDR3: CASSFTGRNTGELFF; J: TRBJ2-2; D: NA; size: NA; V: TRBV5-1
DNA: TGTGCCAGCAGCTCTACCGGGACACAGGAGAACAATGAGCAGTTCTTC; CDR3: CASSSTGTQENNEQFF; J: TRBJ2-1; D: NA; size: NA; V: TRBV7-9
DNA: TGTGCCAGTAGTGACACAGGGGGCATGAATTCACCCCTCCACTTT; CDR3: CASSDTGGMNSPLHF; J: TRBJ1-6; D: TRBD1; size: NA; V: TRBV19
DNA: TGTGCCAGCAGCTTAGCGAGGGGGCTTTGGTTCTTC; CDR3: CASSLARGLWFF; J: TRBJ2-1; D: TRBD1; size: once; V: TRBV7-2
DNA: TGTGCCAGCAGCCAAGTCGGGGGGACTAATTCACCCCTCCACTTT; CDR3: CASSQVGGTNSPLHF; J: TRBJ1-6; D: NA; size: NA; V: TRBV3-1/TRBV3-2
DNA: TGTGCCAGCAGCCAAGATGCCAGGGGGGAGACCCAGTACTTC; CDR3: CASSQDARGETQYF; J: TRBJ2-5; D: TRBD1; size: NA; V: TRBV3-1/TRBV3-2
DNA: TGTGCCAGCAGTGAAGCGCCTGCGGCTGGCTACACCTTC; CDR3: CASSEAPAAGYTF; J: TRBJ1-2; D: NA; size: NA; V: TRBV6-1
DNA: TGTGCCAGCAGCAGGGAGGGTAGGACAACGCTCACCGGGGAGCTGTTTTTT; CDR3: CASSREGRTTLTGELFF; J: TRBJ2-2; D: TRBD2; size: NA; V: TRBV9
DNA: TGTGCCAGCAGTTTAAGACAGGACACTGAGCAGTACTTC; CDR3: CASSLRQDTEQYF; J: TRBJ2-7; D: NA; size: NA; V: TRBV12-3/TRBV12-4
DNA: TGTGCCAGCAGTTTATACTGGGACAGGAGCGCGGAGACCCAGTACTTC; CDR3: CASSLYWDRSAETQYF; J: TRBJ2-5; D: TRBD1; size: NA; V: TRBV27
DNA: TGTGCCAGCAGCCCGGCGCGGGGGGGCGGCACAGATACGCAGTATTTT; CDR3: CASSPARGGGTDTQYF; J: TRBJ2-3; D: TRBD2; size: few; V: TRBV4-2
DNA: TGTGCCAGCAGTTCGTACTCTGGGGCCAACGTCCTGACTTTC; CDR3: CASSSYSGANVLTF; J: TRBJ2-6; D: NA; size: NA; V: TRBV2
DNA: TGTGCCAGCAGCCACTACGACAGGGATTCTAACTATGGCTACACCTTC; CDR3: CASSHYDRDSNYGYTF; J: TRBJ1-2; D: TRBD1; size: NA; V: TRBV4-2
DNA: TGTGCCAGCAGTTTTGGTACAAACTACGAGCAGTACTTC; CDR3: CASSFGTNYEQYF; J: TRBJ2-7; D: NA; size: NA; V: TRBV12-3/TRBV12-4
DNA: TGTGCCAGCAGCTTGGCCGGGACAGGGCATAGCTCTGGAAACACCATATATTTT; CDR3: CASSLAGTGHSSGNTIYF; J: TRBJ1-3; D: TRBD1; size: NA; V: TRBV5-5
DNA: TGTGCCAGCAGTAACATAGCGGGAAACTACGAGCAGTACTTC; CDR3: CASSNIAGNYEQYF; J: TRBJ2-7; D: TRBD2; size: NA; V: TRBV6-5
DNA: TGTGCCAGCAGCGGGGGTAGCCGCATTGCGAACACCGGGGAGCTGTTTTTT; CDR3: CASSGGSRIANTGELFF; J: TRBJ2-2; D: NA; size: NA; V: TRBV2
DNA: TGTGCCAGCTCACTCAGCGACTTTCAAGCTAACTATGGCTACACCTTC; CDR3: CASSLSDFQANYGYTF; J: TRBJ1-2; D: NA; size: NA; V: TRBV18
DNA: TGTGCCAGCAGCAAAGACCCGACAGTCAATCAGCCCCAGCATTTT; CDR3: CASSKDPTVNQPQHF; J: TRBJ1-5; D: NA; size: NA; V: TRBV6-2/TRBV6-3
DNA: TGTGCCAGCAGCAGCTGGAGCTCTGGAAACACCATATATTTT; CDR3: CASSSWSSGNTIYF; J: TRBJ1-3; D: NA; size: NA; V: TRBV7-2
DNA: TGTGCCAGCTTTCATCCCGGGGGAAATTCACCCCTCCACTTT; CDR3: CASFHPGGNSPLHF; J: TRBJ1-6; D: NA; size: NA; V: TRBV6-5
DNA: TGCGCCAGCGGTTGGGACAGTAGGTACCAAGAGACCCAGTACTTC; CDR3: CASGWDSRYQETQYF; J: TRBJ2-5; D: TRBD1; size: NA; V: TRBV5-1
DNA: TGCAGCGCTCAAAGCCCCATTGGGGAGCTGTTTTTT; CDR3: CSAQSPIGELFF; J: TRBJ2-2; D: NA; size: NA; V: TRBV29-1
DNA: TGTGCCAGCAGCAACATCCGAAATTCACCCCTCCACTTT; CDR3: CASSNIRNSPLHF; J: TRBJ1-6; D: NA; size: few; V: TRBV11-1
DNA: TGTGCCAGCAGCGGGGGCCCGATGAACACTGAAGCTTTCTTT; CDR3: CASSGGPMNTEAFF; J: TRBJ1-1; D: NA; size: NA; V: TRBV7-8
DNA: TGTGCCAGCAGCCTTAACTATGGCTACACCTTC; CDR3: CASSLNYGYTF; J: TRBJ1-2; D: NA; size: NA; V: TRBV28
DNA: TGTGCCAGCAGTGAAGCCTGGGGGGGACAGGGAAATGGCTACACCTTC; CDR3: CASSEAWGGQGNGYTF; J: TRBJ1-2; D: TRBD1; size: NA; V: TRBV2